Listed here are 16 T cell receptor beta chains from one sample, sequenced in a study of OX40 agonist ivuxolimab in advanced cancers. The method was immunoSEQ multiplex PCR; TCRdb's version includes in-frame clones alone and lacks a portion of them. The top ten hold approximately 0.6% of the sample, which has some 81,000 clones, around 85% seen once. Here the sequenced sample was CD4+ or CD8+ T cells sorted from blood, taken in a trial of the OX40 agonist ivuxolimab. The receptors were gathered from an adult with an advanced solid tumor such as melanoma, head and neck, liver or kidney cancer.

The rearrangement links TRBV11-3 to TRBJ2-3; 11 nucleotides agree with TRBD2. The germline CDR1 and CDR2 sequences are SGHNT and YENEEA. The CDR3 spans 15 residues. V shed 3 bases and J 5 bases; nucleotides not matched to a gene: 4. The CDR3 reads CASSFSGGAEDTQYF. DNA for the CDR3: TGTGCCAGCAGCTTTAGCGGGGGGGCGGAAGATACGCAGTATTTT.

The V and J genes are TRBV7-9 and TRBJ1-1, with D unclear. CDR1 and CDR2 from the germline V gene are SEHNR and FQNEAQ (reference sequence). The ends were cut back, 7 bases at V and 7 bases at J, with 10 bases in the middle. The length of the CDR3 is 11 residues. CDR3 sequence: CASIYPGEAFF. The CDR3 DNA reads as TGTGCCAGCATCTATCCAGGTGAAGCTTTCTTT.

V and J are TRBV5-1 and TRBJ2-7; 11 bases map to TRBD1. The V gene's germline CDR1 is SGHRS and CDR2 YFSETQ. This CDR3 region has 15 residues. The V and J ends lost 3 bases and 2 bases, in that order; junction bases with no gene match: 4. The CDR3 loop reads CASSSGTGGAYEQYF. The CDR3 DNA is TGCGCCAGCAGCTCGGGGACAGGGGGTGCCTACGAGCAGTACTTC.

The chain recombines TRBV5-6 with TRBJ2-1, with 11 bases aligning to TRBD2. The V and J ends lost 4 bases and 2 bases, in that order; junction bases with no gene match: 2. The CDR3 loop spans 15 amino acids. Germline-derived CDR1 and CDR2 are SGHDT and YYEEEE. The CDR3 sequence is CASSGGLAAYNEQFF. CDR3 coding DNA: TGTGCCAGCAGCGGGGGACTAGCGGCCTACAATGAGCAGTTCTTC. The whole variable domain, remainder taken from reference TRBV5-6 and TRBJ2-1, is DAGVTQSPTHLIKTRGQQVTLRCSPKSGHDTVSWYQQALGQGPQFIFQYYEEEERQRGNFPDRFSGHQFPNYSSELNVNALLLGDSALYLCASSGGLAAYNEQFFGPGTRLTVL.

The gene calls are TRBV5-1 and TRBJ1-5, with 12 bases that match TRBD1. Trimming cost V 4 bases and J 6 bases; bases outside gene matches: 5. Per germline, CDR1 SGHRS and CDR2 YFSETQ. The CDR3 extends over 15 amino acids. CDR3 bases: TGCGCCAGCAGCCGGGGACAGGGGGCTGGTCAGCCCCAGCATTTT. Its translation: CASSRGQGAGQPQHF.

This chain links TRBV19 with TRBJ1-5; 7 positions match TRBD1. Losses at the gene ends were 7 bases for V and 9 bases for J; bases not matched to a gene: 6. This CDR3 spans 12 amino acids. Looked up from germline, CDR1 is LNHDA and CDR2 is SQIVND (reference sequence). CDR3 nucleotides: TGTGCCAGTACCTCACAGGGGCGGCCCCAGCATTTT. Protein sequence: CASTSQGRPQHF.

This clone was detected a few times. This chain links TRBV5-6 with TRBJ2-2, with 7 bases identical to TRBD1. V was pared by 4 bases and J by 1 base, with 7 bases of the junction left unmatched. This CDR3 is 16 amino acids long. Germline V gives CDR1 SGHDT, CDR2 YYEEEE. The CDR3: CASSNGQVGNTGELFF. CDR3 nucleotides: TGTGCCAGCAGCAATGGACAGGTGGGGAACACCGGGGAGCTGTTTTTT.

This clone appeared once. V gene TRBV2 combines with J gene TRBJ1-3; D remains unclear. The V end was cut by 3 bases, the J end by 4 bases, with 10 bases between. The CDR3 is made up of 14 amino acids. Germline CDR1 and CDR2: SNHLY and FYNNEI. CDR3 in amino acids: CASSEGNSGNTIYF. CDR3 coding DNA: TGTGCCAGCAGTGAGGGTAACAGCGGAAACACCATATATTTT.

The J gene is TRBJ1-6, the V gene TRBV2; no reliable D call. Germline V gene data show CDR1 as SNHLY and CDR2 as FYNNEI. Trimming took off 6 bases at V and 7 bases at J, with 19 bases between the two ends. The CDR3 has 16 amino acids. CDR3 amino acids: CASSLLTGRINSPLHF. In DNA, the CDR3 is TGTGCCAGCAGCCTGCTCACCGGACGGATCAATTCACCCCTCCACTTT.

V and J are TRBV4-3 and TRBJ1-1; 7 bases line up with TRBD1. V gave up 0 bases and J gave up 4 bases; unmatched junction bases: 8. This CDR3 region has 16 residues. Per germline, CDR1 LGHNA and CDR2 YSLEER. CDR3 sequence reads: CASSQDVTGWFTEAFF. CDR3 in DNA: TGCGCCAGCAGCCAAGATGTGACAGGGTGGTTCACTGAAGCTTTCTTT.

DNA for the CDR3: TGTGCCAGCAGCCAAGTCCCTACTAGCGGGGGCTTACTGGGACATGAGCAGTTCTTC. Translating gives CASSQVPTSGGLLGHEQFF. The V gene is TRBV7-3, the J gene TRBJ2-1, with 11 bases that match TRBD2. This CDR3 has 19 amino acids. V trimming: 5 bases; J trimming: 8 bases; junction bases outside the gene matches: 20. In germline, CDR1 is SGHTA, CDR2 FQGTGA.

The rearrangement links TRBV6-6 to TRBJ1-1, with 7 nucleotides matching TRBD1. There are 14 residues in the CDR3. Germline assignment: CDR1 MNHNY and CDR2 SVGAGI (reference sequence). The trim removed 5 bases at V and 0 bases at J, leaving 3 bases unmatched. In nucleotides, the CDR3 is TGTGCCAGCAGTCAAGGACAGGTGAACACTGAAGCTTTCTTT. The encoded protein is CASSQGQVNTEAFF.

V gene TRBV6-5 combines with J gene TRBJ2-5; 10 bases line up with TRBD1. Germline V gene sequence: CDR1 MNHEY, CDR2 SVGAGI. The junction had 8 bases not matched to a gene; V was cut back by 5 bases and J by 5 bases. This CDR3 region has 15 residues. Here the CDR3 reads CASSRQGAPGETQYF. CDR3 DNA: TGTGCCAGCAGTCGACAGGGGGCGCCGGGGGAGACCCAGTACTTC.

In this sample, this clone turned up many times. In DNA form, the CDR3 reads TGTGCCAGCAGCTTAGGTCTTAGCACAGATACGCAGTATTTT. It yields the protein CASSLGLSTDTQYF. V usage is TRBV7-9 and J usage is TRBJ2-3; no firm D call. Looked up from germline, CDR1 is SEHNR and CDR2 is FQNEAQ (reference sequence). Deletions cut 1 base from V and 0 bases from J, with 5 bases between. The CDR3 loop spans 14 amino acids. Filled out from reference TRBV7-9 and TRBJ2-3, the complete variable domain reads DTGVSQNPRHKITKRGQNVTFRCDPISEHNRLYWYRQTLGQGPEFLTYFQNEAQLEKSRLLSDRFSAERPKGSFSTLEIQRTEQGDSAMYLCASSLGLSTDTQYFGPGTRLTVL.

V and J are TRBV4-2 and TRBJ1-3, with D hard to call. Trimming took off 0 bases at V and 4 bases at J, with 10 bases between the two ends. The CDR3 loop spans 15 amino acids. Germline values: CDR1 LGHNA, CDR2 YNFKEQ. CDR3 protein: CASSQDTGWGNTIYF. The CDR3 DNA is TGTGCCAGCAGCCAAGATACGGGATGGGGAAACACCATATATTTT.

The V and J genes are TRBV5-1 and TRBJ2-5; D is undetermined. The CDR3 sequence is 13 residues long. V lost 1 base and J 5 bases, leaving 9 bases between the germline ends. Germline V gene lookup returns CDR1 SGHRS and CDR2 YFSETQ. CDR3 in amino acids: CASSLTRTETQYF. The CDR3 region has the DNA TGCGCCAGCAGCTTGACCAGGACGGAGACCCAGTACTTC.